This T cell receptor beta chain is from a study of blood T cell repertoires in COVID-19. Study as a whole: Spain, Italy and the United States supplied samples that represented acute and convalescent COVID-19.

Some clones are missing from TCRdb's copy, which holds only in-frame ones; the method was immunoSEQ multiplex PCR. The sample holds approximately 300,000 clones, approximately 84% seen once. CDR1 is SGHNT, CDR2 YYREEE, per germline (reference sequence). There are 16 residues in the CDR3. V lost 3 bases to trimming and J lost 3 bases; unmatched junction nucleotides: 11. The receptor's source is a man aged 30-40 years who had recovered from COVID-19. Sequenced sample: PBMCs or T cells enriched from blood (not recorded which). The V call is TRBV5-4, the J call TRBJ1-1, with 7 bases that match TRBD1. The CDR3 DNA is TGTGCCAGCAGCTGGCTTGGACAGGCAGGGGACACTGAAGCTTTCTTT. This encodes CASSWLGQAGDTEAFF.